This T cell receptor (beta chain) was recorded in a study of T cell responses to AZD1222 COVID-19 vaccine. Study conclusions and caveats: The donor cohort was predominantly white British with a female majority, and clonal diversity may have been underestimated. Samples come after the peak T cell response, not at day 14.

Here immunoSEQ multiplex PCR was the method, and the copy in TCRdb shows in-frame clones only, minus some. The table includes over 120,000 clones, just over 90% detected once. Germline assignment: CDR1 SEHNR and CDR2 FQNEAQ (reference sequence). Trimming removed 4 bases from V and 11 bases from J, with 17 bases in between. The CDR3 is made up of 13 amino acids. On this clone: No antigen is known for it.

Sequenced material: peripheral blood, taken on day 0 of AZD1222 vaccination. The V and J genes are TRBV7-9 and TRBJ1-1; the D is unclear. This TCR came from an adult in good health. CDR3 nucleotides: TGTGCCAGCAGCTACTCCGGGGAGCCTAGGGCTTTCTTT. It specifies CASSYSGEPRAFF.